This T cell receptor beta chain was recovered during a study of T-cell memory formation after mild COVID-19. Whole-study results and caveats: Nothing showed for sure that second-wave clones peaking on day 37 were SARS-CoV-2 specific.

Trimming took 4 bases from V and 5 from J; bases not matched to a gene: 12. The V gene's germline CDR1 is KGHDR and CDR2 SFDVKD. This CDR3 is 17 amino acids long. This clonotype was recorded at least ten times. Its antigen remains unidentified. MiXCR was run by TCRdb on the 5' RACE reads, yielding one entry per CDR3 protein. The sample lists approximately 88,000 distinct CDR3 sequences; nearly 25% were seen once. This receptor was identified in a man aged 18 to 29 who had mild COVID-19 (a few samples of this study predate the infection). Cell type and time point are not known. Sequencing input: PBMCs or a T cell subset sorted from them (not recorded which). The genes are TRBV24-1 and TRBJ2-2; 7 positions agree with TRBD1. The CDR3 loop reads CATSDHENRGETGELFF. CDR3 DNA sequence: TGTGCCACCAGTGACCACGAGAACAGGGGTGAAACCGGGGAGCTGTTTTTT.